Listed below are T cell receptor beta chains from one sample, sequenced in a study of yellow fever vaccine responses in identical twins. TCRdb re-derived calls from the RT-PCR reads in MiXCR, one entry per CDR3 protein. The sample records 2,500 to 3,000 distinct CDR3 sequences, approximately 90% being singletons. The material was T cells from blood (PBMCs), unsorted or a sorted subset (not recorded which), obtained before or after yellow fever vaccination (not recorded which). The receptors derive from a female donor who received the yellow fever vaccine. The CDR3 runs from the conserved cysteine through the conserved F or W. Each record gives: D gene, V gene, J gene, clone size, CDR3 DNA, CDR3 protein. The D gene is left open where the match is weak. Clone sizes are given selectively: once, few, many, or a class where the clone is expanded.

.,TRBV6-1,TRBJ1-5,.,TGTGCCAGCAGCTCCGGGGTGGGTCTTTGGGAGCCCCAGCATTTT,CASSSGVGLWEPQHF
.,TRBV2,TRBJ1-4,.,TGTGCCAGCAGCCTCAGAGGGCCGACTTCTAAAGAAAAACTGTTTTTT,CASSLRGPTSKEKLFF
.,TRBV10-3,TRBJ1-1,few,TGTGCCATCAGTGCGGGGGGCGCGAACACTGAAGCTTTCTTT,CAISAGGANTEAFF
.,TRBV2,TRBJ1-1,few,TGTGCCAGCAGTGGGGCCGTCATGAACACTGAAGCTTTCTTT,CASSGAVMNTEAFF
.,TRBV6-2/TRBV6-3,TRBJ1-5,.,TGTGCCAGCAGTTACTCGGACAGTGGCCAATATCAGCCCCAGCATTTT,CASSYSDSGQYQPQHF
TRBD2,TRBV4-1,TRBJ2-1,.,TGCGCCAGCAGCCAAGATAGACTAGCGGGGGGCTATGAGCAGTTCTTC,CASSQDRLAGGYEQFF
.,TRBV11-1,TRBJ1-4,.,TGTGCCAGCAGCTTACGGCCAGTAAAGGATGAAAAACTGTTTTTT,CASSLRPVKDEKLFF
TRBD1,TRBV2,TRBJ1-5,.,TGTGCCAGCAGTACGGGACAGGTTAGCAATCAGCCCCAGCATTTT,CASSTGQVSNQPQHF
.,TRBV6-1,TRBJ1-1,.,TGTGCCAGCAGTGAACTGACGGTGAACACTGAAGCTTTCTTT,CASSELTVNTEAFF
.,TRBV12-3/TRBV12-4,TRBJ2-4,few,TGTGCCAGCAGACTGATAAATGGGAACATTCAGTACTTC,CASRLINGNIQYF
.,TRBV5-1,TRBJ2-1,once,TGCGCCAGCAGCTTGTCCAGCAGCTCCTACAATGAGCAGTTCTTC,CASSLSSSSYNEQFF
.,TRBV20-1,TRBJ2-7,.,TGCAGTGCCCCTGGGCTGTCTGCGGAGCAGTACTTC,CSAPGLSAEQYF
.,TRBV11-3,TRBJ2-2,.,TGTGCCAGCAGCCGCGGCAGGCAAGACGGGGAGCTGTTTTTT,CASSRGRQDGELFF
.,TRBV12-3/TRBV12-4,TRBJ2-3,.,TGTGCCAGCAGAACAACTCTAGCGGATACGCAGTATTTT,CASRTTLADTQYF
.,TRBV12-3/TRBV12-4,TRBJ1-2,.,TGTGCCAGCAGTTCCTCCTATGGCTACACCTTC,CASSSSYGYTF
TRBD2,TRBV10-1,TRBJ2-1,.,TGCGCCAGCAGTGAGTCACCCTTAGGCGGGGGGTCTGAGCAGTTCTTC,CASSESPLGGGSEQFF
.,TRBV21-1,TRBJ2-5,.,TGTGCCAGCAGAACGACTAGGGGGGAGACCCAGTACTTC,CASRTTRGETQYF
TRBD1,TRBV5-1,TRBJ2-3,.,TGCGCCAGCAGCGGGGACAGGGGGTACACAGATACGCAGTATTTT,CASSGDRGYTDTQYF
.,TRBV13,TRBJ2-2,.,TGTGCCAGCACTTGGACCCAGAACACCGGGGAGCTGTTTTTT,CASTWTQNTGELFF
.,TRBV6-1,TRBJ1-1,.,TGTGCCAGCAAGACGACCCTGGGGGTCACGGGAGCTTTCTTT,CASKTTLGVTGAFF
.,TRBV11-1,TRBJ1-2,.,TGTGCCAGCAGCTTAGTCGGGGGCTATGGCTACACCTTC,CASSLVGGYGYTF
.,TRBV21-1,TRBJ2-7,once,TGTGCCAGCAGCACCCAAAAGGACAGCTCCTACGAGCAGTACTTC,CASSTQKDSSYEQYF
.,TRBV11-1,TRBJ1-4,.,TGTGCCAGCACGACAGACTTTAATGAAAAACTGTTTTTT,CASTTDFNEKLFF
.,TRBV7-6,TRBJ1-3,.,TGTGCCAGCAGCTCAACGGGAAACACCATATATTTT,CASSSTGNTIYF
TRBD1,TRBV13,TRBJ2-5,.,TGTGCCAGCGGGGGACAGAAACAAGAGACCCAGTACTTC,CASGGQKQETQYF
.,TRBV15,TRBJ1-5,.,TGTGCCACCAGCAGAAACCGGGACCGTCCTAATCAGCCCCAGCATTTT,CATSRNRDRPNQPQHF
.,TRBV20-1,TRBJ1-1,.,TGCAGTGCTAGGAAGCAGAACACTGAAGCTTTCTTT,CSARKQNTEAFF
.,TRBV23-1,TRBJ1-1,.,TGCGCCACCATGATCTTGTGGGGCACTGAAGCTTTCTTT,CATMILWGTEAFF
.,TRBV10-3,TRBJ2-2,.,TGTGCCATCAGTGAGCGGGGGACGTTGGACACCGGGGAGCTGTTTTTT,CAISERGTLDTGELFF
TRBD1,TRBV10-3,TRBJ1-6,.,TGTGCCATCAGTGAGTCAGGGACAGCCACAAATTCACCCCTCCACTTT,CAISESGTATNSPLHF
.,TRBV11-2,TRBJ1-3,.,TGTGCCAGCAGCGCCTTTGAGGGAAACACCATATATTTT,CASSAFEGNTIYF
.,TRBV11-2,TRBJ1-3,.,TGTGCCAGCAGCACTGACACGGGAAACACCATATATTTT,CASSTDTGNTIYF
TRBD2,TRBV24-1,TRBJ2-3,once,TGTGCCACCAGTCGGACGGCGGGAGGGACAGATACGCAGTATTTT,CATSRTAGGTDTQYF
TRBD1,TRBV27,TRBJ2-1,.,TGTGCCAGCAGTTTATGGGGACAGGGGTACAATGAGCAGTTCTTC,CASSLWGQGYNEQFF
.,TRBV11-3,TRBJ2-3,.,TGTGCCAGCAGCCCAGAACTAGTATCAGATGCAGATACGCAGTATTTT,CASSPELVSDADTQYF
.,TRBV10-3,TRBJ1-2,.,TGTGCCATCAGCATCTCGGAGGGGGGAGACTATGGCTACACCTTC,CAISISEGGDYGYTF
.,TRBV7-6,TRBJ2-5,.,TGTGCCAGCAGCTTAGTTCAAGAGACCCAGTACTTC,CASSLVQETQYF
TRBD1,TRBV11-3,TRBJ1-1,.,TGTGCCAGCAGACAACAGGGGGGGTTTGCGAACACTGAAGCTTTCTTT,CASRQQGGFANTEAFF
TRBD1,TRBV10-1,TRBJ1-4,.,TGCGCCAGCAGTGAGGGAGGACAGGTTGGAAAACTGTTTTTT,CASSEGGQVGKLFF
TRBD1,TRBV6-1,TRBJ2-3,.,TGTGCCAGCACCGAGGACAGGGTGGGCACAGATACGCAGTATTTT,CASTEDRVGTDTQYF
.,TRBV10-3,TRBJ1-5,.,TGTGCCATCAGCGAAGACGGGAGCAATCAGCCCCAGCATTTT,CAISEDGSNQPQHF
TRBD1,TRBV12-3/TRBV12-4,TRBJ2-6,.,TGTGCCAGCAGTTTAGCCGACAGGGCTGGGGCCAACGTCCTGACTTTC,CASSLADRAGANVLTF
.,TRBV15,TRBJ1-1,.,TGTGCCACCAGCACCCCTACGACGGGCACTGAAGCTTTCTTT,CATSTPTTGTEAFF
.,TRBV29-1,TRBJ1-2,few,TGCAGCGCAACAGAGAACTATGGCTACACCTTC,CSATENYGYTF
TRBD1,TRBV29-1,TRBJ1-2,.,TGCAGCGTGACAGGGATGGTGGGAAACTATGGCTACACCTTC,CSVTGMVGNYGYTF
.,TRBV29-1,TRBJ1-1,.,TGCAGCGCCGCGTTGTCAGGGAAGACTGAAGCTTTCTTT,CSAALSGKTEAFF
.,TRBV9,TRBJ2-3,.,TGTGCCAGCAACGTGGGGGCCAAAGATACGCAGTATTTT,CASNVGAKDTQYF